The 2 T cell receptor beta chains presented below share a single source sample, sequenced in a study of cytomegalovirus exposure and HLA in healthy donors. Sequencing used immunoSEQ multiplex PCR; TCRdb keeps in-frame clones, though not all of them. The sample includes about 250,000 clones, less than 90% of them seen just once. Specimen: PBMCs. These TCRs come from a man younger than 30 in good health and CMV-seropositive.

This clone was recorded once. The rearrangement uses TRBV20-1 and TRBJ2-7; 8 nucleotides align to TRBD2. The CDR3 runs 11 residues. V lost 6 bases, J lost 7 bases, and 5 bases stayed unmatched. Germline V CDR1 and CDR2: DFQATT, SNEGSKA (reference sequence). The CDR3 is CSAAGLGEQYF. The CDR3 nucleotides read TGCAGTGCAGCGGGACTAGGTGAGCAGTACTTC.

The V call is TRBV13, the J call TRBJ2-5; D is ambiguous. This CDR3 is 11 amino acids long. In germline, CDR1 is PRHDT, CDR2 FYEKMQ (reference sequence). Deletions cut 8 bases from V and 7 bases from J, with 11 bases between. The CDR3 spells CASSNKGTQYF. DNA for the CDR3: TGTGCCAGCTCTAACAAGGGGACCCAGTACTTC.